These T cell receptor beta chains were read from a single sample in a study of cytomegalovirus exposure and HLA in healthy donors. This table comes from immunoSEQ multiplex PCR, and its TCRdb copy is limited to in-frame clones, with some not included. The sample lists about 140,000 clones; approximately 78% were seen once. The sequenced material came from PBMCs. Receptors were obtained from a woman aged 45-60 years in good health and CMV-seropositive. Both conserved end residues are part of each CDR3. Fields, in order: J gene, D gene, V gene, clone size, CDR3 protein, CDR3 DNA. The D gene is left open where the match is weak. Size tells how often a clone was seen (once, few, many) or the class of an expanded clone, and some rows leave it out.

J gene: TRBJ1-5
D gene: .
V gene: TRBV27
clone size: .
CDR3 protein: CASSLWPGINQPQHF
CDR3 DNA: TGTGCCAGCAGTTTATGGCCAGGGATCAATCAGCCCCAGCATTTT

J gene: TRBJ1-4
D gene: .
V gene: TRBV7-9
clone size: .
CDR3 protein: CASSPPGHANEKLFF
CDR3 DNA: TGTGCCAGCAGCCCGCCGGGACACGCGAATGAAAAACTGTTTTTT

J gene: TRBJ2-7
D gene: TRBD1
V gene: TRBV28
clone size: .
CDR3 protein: CASSWGGTGGNEQYF
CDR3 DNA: TGTGCCAGCAGTTGGGGGGGGACAGGGGGTAACGAGCAGTACTTC

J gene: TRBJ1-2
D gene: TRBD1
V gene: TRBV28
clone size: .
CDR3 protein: CASIGTGGDYGYTF
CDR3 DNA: TGTGCCAGCATTGGGACAGGGGGCGACTATGGCTACACCTTC

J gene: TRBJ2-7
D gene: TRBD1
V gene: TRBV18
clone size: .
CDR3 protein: CASSPRDRVYEQYF
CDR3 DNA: TGTGCCAGCTCACCCCGGGACAGGGTCTACGAGCAGTACTTC

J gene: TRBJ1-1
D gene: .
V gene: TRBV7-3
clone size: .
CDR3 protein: CASSLQGGGLNTEAFF
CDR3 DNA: TGTGCCAGCAGCTTACAGGGAGGCGGATTGAACACTGAAGCTTTCTTT

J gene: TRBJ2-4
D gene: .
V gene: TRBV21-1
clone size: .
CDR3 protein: CASSKESGLAKNIQYF
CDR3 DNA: TGTGCCAGCAGCAAAGAATCGGGTTTAGCCAAAAACATTCAGTACTTC

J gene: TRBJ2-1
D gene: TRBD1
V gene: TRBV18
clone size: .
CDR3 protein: CASSRQTGGHNEQFF
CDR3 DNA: TGTGCCAGCTCACGCCAGACAGGGGGTCACAATGAGCAGTTCTTC

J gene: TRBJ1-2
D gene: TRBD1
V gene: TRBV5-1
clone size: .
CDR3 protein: CASSLQGGRYGYTF
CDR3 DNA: TGCGCCAGCAGCTTGCAGGGGGGAAGATATGGCTACACCTTC

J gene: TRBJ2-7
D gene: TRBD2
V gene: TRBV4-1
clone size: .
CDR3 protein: CASSQDPGGATYEQYF
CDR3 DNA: TGCGCCAGCAGCCAAGACCCGGGGGGAGCTACCTACGAGCAGTACTTC

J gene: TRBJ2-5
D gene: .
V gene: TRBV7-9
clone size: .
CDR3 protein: CASSLVLPETQYF
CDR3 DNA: TGTGCCAGCAGCTTAGTACTGCCAGAGACCCAGTACTTC

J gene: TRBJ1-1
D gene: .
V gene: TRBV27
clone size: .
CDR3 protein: CASSLSPLSTEAFF
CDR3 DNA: TGTGCCAGCAGTTTATCGCCGCTGAGCACTGAAGCTTTCTTT

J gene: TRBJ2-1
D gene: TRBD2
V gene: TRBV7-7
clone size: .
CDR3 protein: CASSVTSGSNEQFF
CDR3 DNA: TGTGCTAGCAGCGTAACTAGCGGGAGCAATGAGCAGTTCTTC

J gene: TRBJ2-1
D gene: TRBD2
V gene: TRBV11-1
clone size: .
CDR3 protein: CASSSPSGGSPGYNEQFF
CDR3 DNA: TGTGCCAGCAGCTCCCCCTCTGGCGGGAGCCCCGGGTACAATGAGCAGTTCTTC

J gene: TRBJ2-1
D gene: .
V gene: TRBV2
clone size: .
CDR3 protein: CASSEGGLGLDEQFF
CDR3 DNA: TGTGCCAGCAGTGAAGGCGGACTGGGACTGGATGAGCAGTTCTTC

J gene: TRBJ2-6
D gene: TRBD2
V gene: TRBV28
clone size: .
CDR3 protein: CASRPSGGSSGANVLTF
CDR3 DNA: TGTGCCAGCAGGCCCTCGGGGGGGAGCTCTGGGGCCAACGTCCTGACTTTC

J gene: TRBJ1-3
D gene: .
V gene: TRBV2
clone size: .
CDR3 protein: CASTLGPESGNTIYF
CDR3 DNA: TGTGCCAGCACCCTGGGCCCAGAATCTGGAAACACCATATATTTT

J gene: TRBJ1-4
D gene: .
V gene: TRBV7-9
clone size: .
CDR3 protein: CASSFSADLRANEKLFF
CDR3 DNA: TGTGCCAGCAGCTTCTCGGCTGACCTGAGGGCTAATGAAAAACTGTTTTTT

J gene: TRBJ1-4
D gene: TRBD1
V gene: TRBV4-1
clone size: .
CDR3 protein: CASSRVTGSGEKLFF
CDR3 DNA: TGCGCCAGCAGCCGAGTGACAGGGTCGGGGGAAAAACTGTTTTTT

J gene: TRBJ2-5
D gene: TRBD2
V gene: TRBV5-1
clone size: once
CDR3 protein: CASSLSGGAVRETQYF
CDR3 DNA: TGCGCCAGCAGCTTAAGCGGGGGGGCCGTCCGAGAGACCCAGTACTTC

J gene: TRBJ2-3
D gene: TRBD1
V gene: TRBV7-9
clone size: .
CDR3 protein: CASSSRDRWHTDTQYF
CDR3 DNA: TGTGCCAGCAGCTCCCGGGACAGGTGGCACACAGATACGCAGTATTTT

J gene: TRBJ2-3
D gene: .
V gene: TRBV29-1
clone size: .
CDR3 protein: CSVYSSDTQYF
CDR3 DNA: TGCAGCGTGTACAGTTCGGATACGCAGTATTTT

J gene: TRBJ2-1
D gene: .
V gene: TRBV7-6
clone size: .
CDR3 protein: CASSRQDAYNEQFF
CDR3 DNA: TGTGCCAGCAGCCGACAGGATGCCTACAATGAGCAGTTCTTC